The 2 T cell receptor beta chains below all came from one sample that was sequenced in a study of blood T cell repertoires in COVID-19. Sequencing was performed with immunoSEQ multiplex PCR; in TCRdb, only in-frame clones are kept and a portion is missing. The profile shows 200,000 to 250,000 clones, roughly 84% of them singletons. The sample taken for sequencing was PBMCs or T cells enriched from blood (not recorded which). Source of these receptors: a woman in her 40s who had recovered from COVID-19.

This rearrangement joins TRBV12-3 or TRBV12-4 to TRBJ1-5, with TRBD1 as a possible D gene (5 bases). The CDR3 runs to 13 residues. Trimming left V 2 bases short and J 4 bases short, with 6 bases between. CDR3 nucleotide sequence: TGTGCCAGCAGTTTAAAGGGGAATCAGCCCCAGCATTTT. It translates to CASSLKGNQPQHF.

In its sample, this clone was seen once. The chain has TRBV12-3 or TRBV12-4 and TRBJ1-4; D is unresolved. V lost 6 bases and J 8 bases, leaving 10 bases between the germline ends. The CDR3 is 12 amino acids. CDR3 sequence reads: CASRSYLEKLFF. The CDR3 DNA follows: TGTGCCAGCAGGTCCTATCTGGAAAAACTGTTTTTT.